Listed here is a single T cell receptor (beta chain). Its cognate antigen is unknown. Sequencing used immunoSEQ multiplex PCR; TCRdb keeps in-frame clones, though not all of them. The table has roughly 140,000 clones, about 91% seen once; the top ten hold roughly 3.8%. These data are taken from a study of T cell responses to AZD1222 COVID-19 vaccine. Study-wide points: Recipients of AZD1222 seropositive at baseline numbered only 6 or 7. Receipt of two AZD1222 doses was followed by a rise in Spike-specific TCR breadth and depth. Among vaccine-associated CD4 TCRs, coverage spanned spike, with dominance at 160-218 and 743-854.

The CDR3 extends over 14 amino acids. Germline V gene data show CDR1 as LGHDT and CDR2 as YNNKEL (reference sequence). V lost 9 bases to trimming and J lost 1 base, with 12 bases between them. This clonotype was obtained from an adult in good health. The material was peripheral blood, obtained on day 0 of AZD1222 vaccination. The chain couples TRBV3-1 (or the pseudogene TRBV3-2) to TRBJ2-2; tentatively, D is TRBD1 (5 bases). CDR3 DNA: TGTGCCAGTAAGGGGCAGGGGAACACCGGGGAGCTGTTTTTT. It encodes CASKGQGNTGELFF.